Detailed here is one T cell receptor (beta chain). Antigen: not known. V lost 4 bases and J lost 6, with 17 bases in between. CDR3 length: 14 amino acids. Germline lookup yields CDR1 SGDLS and CDR2 YYNGEE. This sample is part of a study of long-term antiretroviral therapy in people with HIV. immunoSEQ v3.0 was run at survey level. Some clones are missing from TCRdb's copy, which holds only in-frame ones; the method was immunoSEQ multiplex PCR. Here the sample spans 26,000 or so clones, 80% to 90% being singletons. Treatment for all HIV-infected participants took place in the United States. Whole-study results and caveats: Older ART regimens were possibly in use when the blood was collected between about 2003 and 2017. Repertoire composition at all time points was dominated by clones that had expanded before ART.

The rearrangement uses TRBV9 and TRBJ2-7; D is ambiguous. Sequences were derived from unsorted PBMCs, sampled 3 years after starting antiretroviral therapy. The receptor comes from a man aged 18 to 35 with HIV. CDR3 sequence (DNA): TGTGCCAGCAGCCCCTCCCTGGATGTTGGCGAGCAGTACTTC. It translates to CASSPSLDVGEQYF.